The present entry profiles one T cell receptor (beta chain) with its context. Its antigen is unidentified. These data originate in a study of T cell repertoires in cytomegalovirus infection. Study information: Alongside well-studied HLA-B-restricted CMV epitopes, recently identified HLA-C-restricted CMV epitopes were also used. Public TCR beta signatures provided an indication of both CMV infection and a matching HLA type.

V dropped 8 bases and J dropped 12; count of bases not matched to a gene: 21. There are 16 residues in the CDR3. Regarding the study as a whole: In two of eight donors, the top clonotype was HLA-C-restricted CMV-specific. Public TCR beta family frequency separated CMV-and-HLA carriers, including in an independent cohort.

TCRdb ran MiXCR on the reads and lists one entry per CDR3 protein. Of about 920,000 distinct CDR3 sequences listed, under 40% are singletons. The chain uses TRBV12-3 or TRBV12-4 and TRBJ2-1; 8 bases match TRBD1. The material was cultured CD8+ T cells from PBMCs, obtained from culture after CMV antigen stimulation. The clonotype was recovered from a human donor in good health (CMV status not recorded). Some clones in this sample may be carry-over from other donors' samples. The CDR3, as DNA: TGTGCCAGCCCCCGTACCGTGACAGGGGCCGACAGTGTGCAGTTCTTC. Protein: CASPRTVTGADSVQFF.